These 26 T cell receptor beta chains share one sample of origin, sequenced in a study of T cell responses to AZD1222 COVID-19 vaccine (TCRdb year 2021). The method was the immunoSEQ multiplex PCR assay. Held by TCRdb, this immuneACCESS table contains in-frame sequences only and omits some clones. Under half of the omission traces to an unresolved V gene where checked; the cause of the rest is unknown. In this sample the table shows 95,000 to 150,000 clones, about 90% of which occur a single time. Approximately 7.9% of the sample goes to the ten largest clones. This specimen's time point label, per the study, means: about 28 days (+/-7) after the second vaccine dose. This sample comprised peripheral blood, obtained 28 days after the second AZD1222 dose. The receptors come from an adult who received the AZD1222 COVID-19 vaccine.

V gene TRBV5-1 combines with J gene TRBJ2-5; TRBD1 aligns across 7 bases. Germline-derived CDR1 and CDR2 are SGHRS and YFSETQ. CDR3 size: 14 residues. V gave up 1 base and J gave up 3 bases; unmatched junction bases: 3. The CDR3 DNA is TGCGCCAGCAGCTTGTTCGGGACAGAAGAGACCCAGTACTTC. It yields the protein CASSLFGTEETQYF.

J is TRBJ2-3 and V is TRBV7-6, with 10 nucleotides matching TRBD2. The V and J ends lost 5 bases and 2 bases, in that order; junction bases with no gene match: 16. CDR1 and CDR2 (germline): SGHVS, FNYEAQ. This CDR3 has 19 residues. The CDR3 region has the DNA TGTGCCAGCAGCCCACCTCCGGGACTAGCGACCTTCTTCACAGATACGCAGTATTTT. Translation: CASSPPPGLATFFTDTQYF.

The rearrangement links TRBV3-1 (or the pseudogene TRBV3-2) to TRBJ1-2, with D perhaps matching TRBD1 (6 bases). V was clipped by 4 bases and J by 7 bases, with 13 bases between them. In germline, CDR1 is LGHDT, CDR2 YNNKEL (reference sequence). CDR3 length: 13 residues. The CDR3 here is CASSLLQGTGYTF. The CDR3 nucleotides are TGTGCCAGCAGCCTTTTACAGGGTACTGGCTACACCTTC.

The J gene is TRBJ2-7, the V gene TRBV7-9; either TRBD1 or TRBD2 may fit D (6 bases each). Germline V lookup: CDR1 SEHNR, CDR2 FQNEAQ (reference sequence). V was pared by 1 base and J by 7 bases, with 14 bases between. The CDR3 length is 14 residues. The CDR3 reads CASSLDGGYREQYF. CDR3 bases: TGTGCCAGCAGCTTAGACGGGGGCTATAGGGAGCAGTACTTC.

The chain links TRBV6-2 or TRBV6-3 to TRBJ1-2; 8 bases map to TRBD1. The CDR3 loop spans 18 amino acids. The germline gives CDR1 MNHEY, CDR2 SVGEGT. J gave up 3 bases and V 2 bases, and 14 bases lay outside the gene matches. The CDR3 loop reads CASSYDVGSGGVHYGYTF. The CDR3 DNA reads as TGTGCCAGCAGTTACGACGTCGGTTCAGGGGGCGTCCACTATGGCTACACCTTC.

The gene calls are TRBV7-9 and TRBJ1-4; unclear D gene. CDR1 is SEHNR and CDR2 is FQNEAQ in the germline V gene (reference sequence). This CDR3 region has 15 residues. V was clipped by 0 bases and J by 4 bases, with 9 bases between them. Here the CDR3 reads CASSLATPLNEKLFF. CDR3 in DNA: TGTGCCAGCAGCTTAGCCACGCCCCTTAATGAAAAACTGTTTTTT.

V and J are TRBV3-1 (or the pseudogene TRBV3-2) and TRBJ2-7; TRBD2 aligns across 10 bases. V shed 5 bases and J 0 bases; nucleotides not matched to a gene: 7. Germline V CDR1 and CDR2: LGHDT, YNNKEL (reference sequence). The CDR3 loop spans 16 amino acids. The CDR3 DNA sequence: TGTGCCAGCAGCTCGAGGACTAGCGGAGTCTCCTACGAGCAGTACTTC. It specifies CASSSRTSGVSYEQYF.

This chain connects TRBV7-2 to TRBJ1-5, with 10 bases lining up with TRBD1. The trim removed 8 bases at V and 6 bases at J, leaving 4 bases unmatched. Germline lookup yields CDR1 SGHTA and CDR2 FQGNSA. The CDR3 extends over 13 amino acids. CDR3 sequence (DNA): TGTGCCAGCGGGACAGGGGTGGGTCAGCCCCAGCATTTT. Translation: CASGTGVGQPQHF.

The chain carries TRBV10-3 and TRBJ1-1; possibly TRBD1 for D (5 bases). This CDR3 is 15 amino acids long. Trimming removed 0 bases at V and 4 bases at J, with 12 bases between. Germline V gene data show CDR1 as ENHRY and CDR2 as SYGVKD. This CDR3 reads CAISESDRGTTEAFF. The CDR3, as DNA: TGTGCCATCAGTGAGTCAGATCGGGGGACCACTGAAGCTTTCTTT.

The chain carries TRBV3-1 (or the pseudogene TRBV3-2) and TRBJ2-7; 9 nucleotides agree with TRBD2. Germline lookup yields CDR1 LGHDT and CDR2 YNNKEL (reference sequence). There are 15 residues in the CDR3. V shed 1 base and J 2 bases; nucleotides not matched to a gene: 3. The CDR3 DNA reads as TGTGCCAGCAGCCAAGGGTTAGCGGGGGCCTACGAGCAGTACTTC. Protein product: CASSQGLAGAYEQYF.

The chain joins TRBV3-1 (or the pseudogene TRBV3-2) to TRBJ1-2; TRBD1 matches 12 bases. Germline CDR1 is LGHDT and CDR2 is YNNKEL (reference sequence). The CDR3 is 13 amino acids. The V and J ends lost 8 bases and 6 bases, in that order; junction bases with no gene match: 4. Written as DNA, the CDR3 is TGTGCCAGCGGGGACAGGGGGCGAGATGGCTACACCTTC. Amino acids: CASGDRGRDGYTF.

The chain couples TRBV15 to TRBJ1-1; unclear D gene. This CDR3 has 16 residues. Germline loops: CDR1 LNHNV, CDR2 YYDKDF (reference sequence). The ends were cut back, 0 bases at V and 5 bases at J, with 16 bases in the middle. The CDR3: CATSRDLQASGTEAFF. The CDR3 DNA follows: TGTGCCACCAGCAGAGATCTTCAGGCCTCGGGGACTGAAGCTTTCTTT.

The table lists this clone with a count of one. The rearrangement links TRBV27 to TRBJ1-5; D ambiguous. Germline V gene lookup returns CDR1 MNHEY and CDR2 SMNVEV (reference sequence). The CDR3 runs 12 residues. The ends were cut back, 3 bases at V and 6 bases at J, with 6 bases in the middle. The DNA of the CDR3 is TGTGCCAGCAGTTTCCTCGGTCAGCCCCAGCATTTT. Encoded protein: CASSFLGQPQHF.

The chain combines TRBV28 with TRBJ1-2, with D tentatively TRBD1 (6 bases). Germline CDR1 is MDHEN and CDR2 is SYDVKM. CDR3 length equals 12 residues. V gave up 5 bases and J gave up 6 bases, with 10 bases separating them. CDR3 in amino acids: CASSPYRDGYTF. The DNA for the CDR3 is TGTGCCAGCAGTCCCTACAGGGATGGCTACACCTTC.

The V call is TRBV28, the J call TRBJ2-5; D ambiguous. V shed 7 bases and J shed 1 base, with 16 bases lying between them. This CDR3 region has 15 residues. Germline lookup yields CDR1 MDHEN and CDR2 SYDVKM. The chain's CDR3 is CASTPGGSSQETQYF. CDR3 sequence (DNA): TGTGCCAGCACCCCAGGTGGCAGCTCCCAAGAGACCCAGTACTTC.

The rearrangement joins TRBV11-3 to TRBJ1-6; the D gene is possibly TRBD1 (5 bases). CDR1 and CDR2 (germline): SGHNT, YENEEA. Trimming cost V 5 bases and J 5 bases, with 25 bases left between them. The CDR3 runs 19 residues. CDR3 sequence reads: CASSPASPGLVRNNSPLHF. CDR3 DNA: TGTGCCAGCAGCCCGGCCTCCCCAGGGTTGGTAAGGAATAATTCACCCCTCCACTTT.

This sequence joins TRBV10-1 and TRBJ1-1, with TRBD1 as a possible D gene (6 bases). The CDR3 extends over 13 amino acids. The germline V gene encodes CDR1 WNHNN and CDR2 SYGVQD (reference sequence). V lost 8 bases and J lost 2, with 12 bases in between. CDR3 amino acids: CASRGGGNTEAFF. CDR3 DNA: TGCGCCAGCCGAGGGGGGGGAAACACTGAAGCTTTCTTT.

The chain uses TRBV11-2 and TRBJ2-5; no reliable D call. The CDR3 has 14 amino acids. Looked up from germline, CDR1 is SGHAT and CDR2 is FQNNGV. Deletions cut 7 bases from V and 4 bases from J, with 16 bases between. As DNA, the CDR3 is TGTGCCAGCACGGGCCGGGCGAGGAGAGAGACCCAGTACTTC. Translation: CASTGRARRETQYF.

This chain joins TRBV28 and TRBJ2-7, with a possible D match to TRBD1 (6 bases). The CDR3 is made up of 13 amino acids. V shed 6 bases and J shed 7 bases, with 16 bases lying between them. CDR1 is MDHEN, CDR2 SYDVKM, per germline. This CDR3 is CASSSPGAREQYF. CDR3 DNA: TGTGCCAGCAGCTCCCCAGGGGCCCGGGAGCAGTACTTC. The full variable domain, in which reference TRBV28 and TRBJ2-7 provide the parts outside the CDR3, is DVKVTQSSRYLVKRTGEKVFLECVQDMDHENMFWYRQDPGLGLRLIYFSYDVKMKEKGDIPEGYSVSREKKERFSLILESASTNQTSMYLCASSSPGAREQYFGPGTRLTVT.

The V gene is TRBV7-6, the J gene TRBJ2-3; D might be TRBD1 or TRBD2, each matching 7 bases. The CDR3 spans 15 residues. V was trimmed by 5 bases and J by 1 base, leaving 13 bases between them. In germline, CDR1 is SGHVS, CDR2 FNYEAQ. In nucleotides, the CDR3 is TGTGCCAGCAGCCCCAGGGGGGGAGGCACAGATACGCAGTATTTT. The encoded protein is CASSPRGGGTDTQYF.

This chain uses TRBV28 with TRBJ1-4; TRBD1 matches 7 bases. From germline, CDR1 is MDHEN and CDR2 SYDVKM. The V segment lost 7 bases and the J segment 7 bases; nucleotides outside the gene matches: 9. The CDR3 is 14 amino acids. The CDR3 DNA reads TGTGCCAGCAACCTAGACAGGGCGGGTGAAAAACTGTTTTTT. Translated, it gives CASNLDRAGEKLFF.

Concerning this clone itself: The sample carries other DNA sequences with the same CDR3. This sequence joins TRBV7-9 and TRBJ2-5; no clear D gene. Germline V gives CDR1 SEHNR, CDR2 FQNEAQ (reference sequence). Trimming pared 5 bases from V and 1 base from J, leaving 5 bases between. The CDR3 is 12 amino acids. CDR3 DNA sequence: TGTGCCAGCAGCCTAACCCAAGAGACCCAGTACTTC. This translates into CASSLTQETQYF.

This sequence joins TRBV28 and TRBJ1-5, with D perhaps TRBD1 (6 bases). The CDR3 has 12 amino acids. Germline values: CDR1 MDHEN, CDR2 SYDVKM. V lost 5 bases and J lost 10, with 12 bases in between. CDR3 amino acids: CASSRGALPQHF. CDR3 DNA: TGTGCCAGCAGTAGGGGGGCCTTACCCCAGCATTTT.

The V call is TRBV3-1 (or the pseudogene TRBV3-2), the J call TRBJ1-2; 9 bases agree with TRBD1. The CDR3 consists of 12 residues. The ends lost 9 bases at V and 5 bases at J; junction bases unmatched: 4. Germline V gene lookup returns CDR1 LGHDT and CDR2 YNNKEL (reference sequence). CDR3: CASMGQGYGYTF. The CDR3 DNA is TGTGCCAGTATGGGACAGGGTTATGGCTACACCTTC.

The rearrangement joins TRBV2 to TRBJ2-1; D is undetermined. Trimming cost V 7 bases and J 7 bases, with 20 bases left between them. The CDR3 extends over 15 amino acids. Germline assignment: CDR1 SNHLY and CDR2 FYNNEI. The CDR3 DNA is TGTGCCAGCAAATTAACTAACGTGTATGGAAATGAGCAGTTCTTC. It codes for CASKLTNVYGNEQFF. The full variable domain, its missing parts supplied by reference TRBV2 and TRBJ2-1, is EPEVTQTPSHQVTQMGQEVILRCVPISNHLYFYWYRQILGQKVEFLVSFYNNEISEKSEIFDDQFSVERPDGSNFTLKIRSTKLEDSAMYFCASKLTNVYGNEQFFGPGTRLTVL.

This sequence joins TRBV29-1 and TRBJ2-3, with a tentative D call TRBD2 (5 bases). The V and J ends lost 3 bases and 2 bases respectively, with 12 bases between them. The CDR3 consists of 14 residues. Germline V gene data show CDR1 as SQVTM and CDR2 as ANQGSEA. CDR3 nucleotide sequence: TGCAGCGTTGATGAAGCCGGGGTCACAGATACGCAGTATTTT. Translating gives CSVDEAGVTDTQYF.